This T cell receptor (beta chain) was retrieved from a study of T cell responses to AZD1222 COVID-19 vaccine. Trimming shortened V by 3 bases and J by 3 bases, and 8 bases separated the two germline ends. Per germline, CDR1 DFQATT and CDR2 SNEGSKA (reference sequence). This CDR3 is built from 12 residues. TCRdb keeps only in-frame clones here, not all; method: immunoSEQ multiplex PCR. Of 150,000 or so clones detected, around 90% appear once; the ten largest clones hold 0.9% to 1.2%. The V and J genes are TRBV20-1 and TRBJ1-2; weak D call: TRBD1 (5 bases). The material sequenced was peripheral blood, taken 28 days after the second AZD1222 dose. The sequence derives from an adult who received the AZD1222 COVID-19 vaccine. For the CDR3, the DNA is TGCAGTGCTAGTACGGGGGACTATGGCTACACCTTC. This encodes CSASTGDYGYTF.